What follows are 22 T cell receptor beta chains derived from one specimen sequenced in a study of blood T cell repertoires in COVID-19. TCRdb's copy holds only in-frame clones and misses some; the assay was immunoSEQ multiplex PCR. The sample lists just under 20,000 clones, around 90% occurring once. Specimen: peripheral blood. Source of these receptors: a human donor with active COVID-19. The donor label of this sample is uncertain.

This chain connects TRBV5-1 to TRBJ2-3, with TRBD1 identical over 8 bases. Germline CDR1 is SGHRS and CDR2 is YFSETQ. The CDR3 consists of 17 residues. The J segment lost 3 bases and the V segment lost 2 bases, leaving 11 bases of the junction unmatched. The CDR3 sequence: CASSFGAGQGGTDTQYF. The CDR3 DNA follows: TGCGCCAGCAGCTTTGGGGCCGGACAGGGTGGGACAGATACGCAGTATTTT.

The V gene is TRBV6-2 or TRBV6-3, the J gene TRBJ2-3, with D possibly TRBD2 on 6 matching bases. Trimming removed 6 bases from V and 4 bases from J, with 14 bases in between. CDR1 and CDR2 from the germline V gene are MNHEY and SVGEGT. The CDR3 has 14 residues. CDR3 nucleotides: TGTGCCAGCAGCCCCCGACTAGGTTCAGATACGCAGTATTTT. Its translation: CASSPRLGSDTQYF.

The chain links TRBV3-1 (or the pseudogene TRBV3-2) to TRBJ2-6, with D tentatively TRBD2 (5 bases). This CDR3 contains 15 residues. With 2 bases removed from V and 0 bases from J, the gap between germline ends came to 5 bases. Germline assignment: CDR1 LGHDT and CDR2 YNNKEL (reference sequence). CDR3 residues: CASSQRGSGANVLTF. CDR3 DNA sequence: TGTGCCAGCAGCCAACGGGGCTCTGGGGCCAACGTCCTGACTTTC.

The V and J genes are TRBV5-1 and TRBJ2-5; D is ambiguous. Germline V gives CDR1 SGHRS, CDR2 YFSETQ. The CDR3 runs to 15 residues. Trimming left V 0 bases short and J 1 base short, with 10 bases between. CDR3 in DNA: TGCGCCAGCAGCTTGGCCCTTGCGGCCCAAGAGACCCAGTACTTC. It encodes CASSLALAAQETQYF.

CDR3 residues: CASSYSEGSGANVLTF. The DNA for the CDR3 is TGTGCCAGCAGTTACTCGGAGGGCTCTGGGGCCAACGTCCTGACTTTC. The genes are TRBV6-5 and TRBJ2-6; D is possibly TRBD2 (6 bases). Per the germline V gene, CDR1 is MNHEY and CDR2 is SVGAGI. Trimming stripped 0 bases from V and 0 bases from J, with 6 bases between. The CDR3 has 16 amino acids.

The chain's CDR3 is CASSLGLGLAGVDEQFF. DNA of the CDR3: TGCGCCAGCAGCTTGGGCCTGGGACTAGCGGGAGTAGATGAGCAGTTCTTC. V usage is TRBV5-1 and J usage is TRBJ2-1; TRBD2 agrees at 14 bases. The J segment lost 8 bases and the V segment lost 0 bases, leaving 7 bases of the junction unmatched. In germline, CDR1 is SGHRS, CDR2 YFSETQ. The CDR3 consists of 17 residues.

The J gene is TRBJ1-4, the V gene TRBV30; 9 bases agree with TRBD1. The V segment lost 2 bases and the J segment 8 bases; nucleotides outside the gene matches: 12. CDR1 is GTSNPN, CDR2 SVGIG, per germline (reference sequence). The CDR3 spans 16 residues. The CDR3 spells CAWSPGQGSIIEKLFF. CDR3 DNA sequence: TGTGCCTGGAGTCCAGGACAGGGGTCCATCATAGAAAAACTGTTTTTT.

The J gene is TRBJ2-2, the V gene TRBV6-6, with 9 bases aligning to TRBD1. V dropped 10 bases and J dropped 5; count of bases not matched to a gene: 8. Germline V CDR1 and CDR2: MNHNY, SVGAGI (reference sequence). The CDR3 length is 14 residues. In DNA, the CDR3 is TGTGCCACCGGGGGACAGGGAGGAACCGGGGAGCTGTTTTTT. Residues: CATGGQGGTGELFF.

This clone was counted between two and nine times. The chain recombines TRBV9 with TRBJ2-1, with D maybe TRBD1 (6 bases). The CDR3 loop spans 15 amino acids. CDR1 SGDLS and CDR2 YYNGEE come from the germline V gene. V gave up 0 bases and J gave up 6 bases, with 13 bases separating them. CDR3 region: CASSVATGWGNEQFF. CDR3 DNA sequence: TGTGCCAGCAGCGTAGCTACAGGGTGGGGCAATGAGCAGTTCTTC.

V gene TRBV7-9 combines with J gene TRBJ1-5, with D unclear. CDR1 and CDR2 (germline): SEHNR, FQNEAQ (reference sequence). The CDR3 sequence is 13 residues long. V shed 0 bases and J shed 7 bases, with 7 bases lying between them. CDR3 amino acids: CASSLAAMQPQHF. The CDR3 DNA reads TGTGCCAGCAGCTTAGCGGCCATGCAGCCCCAGCATTTT.

The sample holds a few counts of this clone. The rearrangement joins TRBV28 to TRBJ1-5; 8 bases fit TRBD1. CDR1 is MDHEN, CDR2 SYDVKM, per germline. The junction had 8 bases not matched to a gene; V was cut back by 5 bases and J by 5 bases. The CDR3 extends over 15 amino acids. CDR3 residues: CASSRSGTGDQPQHF. CDR3 bases: TGTGCCAGCAGTCGCTCGGGGACAGGTGATCAGCCCCAGCATTTT.

V usage is TRBV10-3 and J usage is TRBJ2-1; 14 bases line up with TRBD2. This CDR3 has 15 amino acids. Germline lookup yields CDR1 ENHRY and CDR2 SYGVKD. V shed 7 bases and J 10 bases; nucleotides not matched to a gene: 9. The CDR3 sequence is CAIMGGLAGGGEQFF. As DNA, the CDR3 is TGTGCCATCATGGGCGGACTAGCGGGGGGCGGGGAGCAGTTCTTC.

The chain recombines TRBV6-6 with TRBJ2-2; D is uncertain. V gave up 2 bases and J gave up 8 bases, with 9 bases separating them. Germline loops: CDR1 MNHNY, CDR2 SVGAGI (reference sequence). CDR3 length: 13 amino acids. The CDR3 DNA is TGTGCCAGCAGTTACGAGGCAACTGGGGAGCTGTTTTTT. This encodes CASSYEATGELFF.

The sample holds one count of this clone. This chain joins TRBV27 and TRBJ2-2; 7 nucleotides agree with TRBD1. This CDR3 region has 14 residues. The germline gives CDR1 MNHEY, CDR2 SMNVEV (reference sequence). V trimming: 8 bases; J trimming: 2 bases; junction bases outside the gene matches: 5. In DNA, the CDR3 is TGTGCCAGCGCCGGGACAGTCAACACCGGGGAGCTGTTTTTT. Translation: CASAGTVNTGELFF.

The rearrangement links TRBV9 to TRBJ2-7; D is perhaps TRBD2 (6 bases). CDR1 and CDR2 (germline): SGDLS, YYNGEE. The CDR3 length is 14 residues. Deletions cut 0 bases from V and 5 bases from J, with 12 bases between. In DNA form, the CDR3 reads TGTGCCAGCAGCGTAGGTTCCTCGGGGGACGAGCAGTACTTC. Its protein product is CASSVGSSGDEQYF.

This sequence joins TRBV7-2 and TRBJ2-7, with TRBD2 matching over 8 bases. With V trimmed by 6 bases and J by 6 bases, 13 bases remained unmatched. The V gene's germline CDR1 is SGHTA and CDR2 FQGNSA. This CDR3 is built from 15 residues. CDR3 protein: CASRIAGPGSSEQYF. Written as DNA, the CDR3 is TGTGCCAGCAGGATAGCGGGGCCGGGCTCAAGCGAGCAGTACTTC.

The chain uses TRBV5-4 and TRBJ2-6; a possible D gene is TRBD1 (6 bases). Per the germline V gene, CDR1 is SGHNT and CDR2 is YYREEE (reference sequence). The CDR3 sequence is 18 residues long. Deletions cut 3 bases from V and 0 bases from J, with 16 bases between. CDR3 nucleotide sequence: TGTGCCAGCAGCTACGATGGGGGCTTTAACTCTGGGGCCAACGTCCTGACTTTC. This codes for CASSYDGGFNSGANVLTF. The complete variable domain, with remaining parts taken from reference TRBV5-4 and TRBJ2-6, reads ETGVTQSPTHLIKTRGQQVTLRCSSQSGHNTVSWYQQALGQGPQFIFQYYREEENGRGNFPPRFSGLQFPNYSSELNVNALELDDSALYLCASSYDGGFNSGANVLTFGAGSRLTVL.

This chain connects TRBV7-9 to TRBJ2-5, with D maybe TRBD1 (5 bases). CDR1 and CDR2 (germline): SEHNR, FQNEAQ (reference sequence). The germline V and J ends were trimmed by 3 bases and 2 bases, with 13 bases remaining between them. The CDR3 runs to 15 residues. The CDR3 DNA is TGTGCCAGCAGCTTCCCCTCGACAGAACAAGAGACCCAGTACTTC. The encoded protein is CASSFPSTEQETQYF. Using reference TRBV7-9 and TRBJ2-5 for the parts outside the CDR3, the full variable domain is DTGVSQNPRHKITKRGQNVTFRCDPISEHNRLYWYRQTLGQGPEFLTYFQNEAQLEKSRLLSDRFSAERPKGSFSTLEIQRTEQGDSAMYLCASSFPSTEQETQYFGPGTRLLVL.

V is TRBV5-4 and J is TRBJ2-3; 11 nucleotides agree with TRBD2. After removal of 0 bases from V and 2 bases from J, the junction contained 5 bases not matched to a gene. CDR3 length: 17 residues. CDR1 SGHNT and CDR2 YYREEE come from the germline V gene (reference sequence). CDR3 protein: CASSLASGRRDTDTQYF. CDR3 nucleotide sequence: TGTGCCAGCAGCTTGGCTAGCGGGAGGAGGGACACAGATACGCAGTATTTT.

The chain couples TRBV30 to TRBJ2-7; the match to TRBD1 covers 8 bases. Germline V CDR1 and CDR2: GTSNPN, SVGIG (reference sequence). The length of the CDR3 is 13 residues. The V and J ends lost 5 bases and 2 bases, in that order; junction bases with no gene match: 5. The CDR3 DNA follows: TGTGCCTGGGGGGACAGGTACCCCTACGAGCAGTACTTC. Translation gives CAWGDRYPYEQYF. The variable domain in full, with the rest retrieved from reference TRBV30 and TRBJ2-7, is SQTIHQWPATLVQPVGSPLSLECTVEGTSNPNLYWYRQAAGRGLQLLFYSVGIGQISSEVPQNLSASRPQDRQFILSSKKLLLSDSGFYLCAWGDRYPYEQYFGPGTRLTVT.

This sequence joins TRBV12-3 or TRBV12-4 and TRBJ2-5; tentative D call: TRBD2 (5 bases). Trimming removed 5 bases at V and 5 bases at J, with 12 bases between. This CDR3 has 13 amino acids. The CDR3 loop reads CASSGLARETQYF. The CDR3 DNA reads as TGTGCCAGCAGTGGACTGGCTAGGGAGACCCAGTACTTC.

The chain joins TRBV19 to TRBJ2-4, with D maybe TRBD1 (6 bases). V shed 11 bases and J shed 6 bases, with 23 bases lying between them. Germline V gives CDR1 LNHDA, CDR2 SQIVND (reference sequence). The CDR3 runs to 15 residues. This chain's CDR3 is CAPKGDPLPGNIQYF. Written as DNA, the CDR3 is TGTGCCCCCAAGGGGGATCCACTGCCCGGAAACATTCAGTACTTC.